Listed here are 23 T cell receptor beta chains from one sample, sequenced in a study of neurological immune-mediated disorders. TCRdb re-analysed the 5' RACE reads in MiXCR, keeping a single row per CDR3 protein. The sample contains approximately 50,000 distinct CDR3 sequences, around 4% of which appear only once. The sequenced material came from PBMCs. Every receptor here comes from a man aged 25 to 40 with multiple sclerosis.

This clonotype has at least ten counts. The DNA of the CDR3 is TGTGCCAGCAGCCCCGGGGTGCAAGAGACCCAGTACTTC. This translates into CASSPGVQETQYF. The V and J genes are TRBV7-7 and TRBJ2-5; D possibly corresponds to TRBD2 (5 bases). The V end lost 5 bases, the J end lost 2 bases, and 9 bases lay between the germline ends. Germline lookup yields CDR1 SSHAT and CDR2 FNYEAQ (reference sequence). The CDR3 totals 13 residues.

The table lists this clonotype with many counts. The chain carries TRBV20-1 and TRBJ1-5; possible D gene TRBD1, 6 bases. V was cut by 1 base and J by 6 bases, with 10 bases left in between. Germline loops: CDR1 DFQATT, CDR2 SNEGSKA (reference sequence). There are 13 residues in the CDR3. DNA of the CDR3: TGCAGTGCTAGAGGTCCAGGGGTTCAGCCCCAGCATTTT. Protein: CSARGPGVQPQHF.

Written as DNA, the CDR3 is TGTGCCAGCAGTTACGTCGGCTCGGGGACTGAAGCTTTCTTT. Translating it yields CASSYVGSGTEAFF. The chain couples TRBV6-6 to TRBJ1-1, with no clear D. The CDR3 loop spans 14 amino acids. Germline V gene data show CDR1 as MNHNY and CDR2 as SVGAGI (reference sequence). Trimming cost V 2 bases and J 5 bases, with 12 bases left between them.

This clonotype was counted at least ten times. This chain uses TRBV29-1 with TRBJ2-2; D unclear. This CDR3 is 12 amino acids long. Germline CDR1 SQVTM, CDR2 ANQGSEA. V shed 7 bases and J shed 3 bases, with 9 bases lying between them. The CDR3 spells CSGEVDTGELFF. The CDR3 nucleotides read TGCAGCGGTGAGGTTGACACCGGGGAGCTGTTTTTT.

This clonotype was counted many times. The chain employs TRBV28 and TRBJ2-7, with 9 bases identical to TRBD1. CDR3 length equals 16 residues. The V and J ends lost 2 bases and 10 bases, in that order; junction bases with no gene match: 15. Looked up from germline, CDR1 is MDHEN and CDR2 is SYDVKM. CDR3 DNA: TGTGCCAGCAGTTTACACGGACAGGGGTCCACCTTATTACAGTACTTC. Encoded protein: CASSLHGQGSTLLQYF.

This clonotype has ten or more counts. The V call is TRBV9, the J call TRBJ2-2; tentatively, D is TRBD2 (6 bases). The CDR3 is 14 amino acids. Germline V gene data show CDR1 as SGDLS and CDR2 as YYNGEE. V was trimmed by 4 bases and J by 8 bases, leaving 15 bases between them. The CDR3 is CASSKGLLEGELFF. CDR3 sequence (DNA): TGTGCCAGCAGCAAGGGACTCCTGGAAGGGGAGCTGTTTTTT.

Turning to this clonotype: A single base separates this from a much larger clone, so it may be a read error. The J gene is TRBJ2-1, the V gene TRBV20-1, with 8 positions matching TRBD2. This CDR3 is built from 13 residues. J gave up 5 bases and V 8 bases, and 8 bases lay outside the gene matches. CDR1 DFQATT and CDR2 SNEGSKA come from the germline V gene (reference sequence). The CDR3 spells CSSGTRANNEQFF. The CDR3 DNA is TGCAGTTCCGGGACTAGAGCAAACAATGAGCAGTTCTTC.

This clonotype was recorded at least ten times. The chain recombines TRBV3-1 with TRBJ2-7; D might be TRBD1 (5 bases). Per germline, CDR1 LGHDT and CDR2 YNNKEL (reference sequence). The CDR3 loop spans 13 amino acids. V lost 4 bases and J 6 bases, leaving 13 bases between the germline ends. The CDR3 region has the DNA TGTGCCAGCAGCCCCCGTGGGGCCCGCGAGCAGTACTTC. This gives the protein CASSPRGAREQYF.

In this sample, this clonotype turned up many times. The chain combines TRBV5-1 with TRBJ2-3, with 16 bases lining up with TRBD2. The CDR3 runs to 17 residues. The V gene end was trimmed by 4 bases and the J gene end by 5 bases; junction bases not matched to a gene: 7. From germline, CDR1 is SGHRS and CDR2 YFSETQ. CDR3 bases: TGCGCCAGCAGCCCGGGACTAGCGGGGGGGCCGATAGATACGCAGTATTTT. It translates to CASSPGLAGGPIDTQYF.

Sample share makes this clonotype medium-sized. The CDR3 protein is CSARELAGDTGELFF. The CDR3 DNA follows: TGCAGTGCTAGAGAACTAGCGGGAGACACCGGGGAGCTGTTTTTT. The chain is built from TRBV20-1 and TRBJ2-2; the match to TRBD2 covers 11 bases. Germline V lookup: CDR1 DFQATT, CDR2 SNEGSKA (reference sequence). This CDR3 contains 15 residues. After removal of 0 bases from V and 3 bases from J, the junction contained 0 bases not matched to a gene.

This clonotype was seen ten or more times. The gene calls are TRBV10-3 and TRBJ2-7; 8 nucleotides align to TRBD2. V was clipped by 10 bases and J by 0 bases; unmatched bases: 17. The CDR3 extends over 17 amino acids. Germline values: CDR1 ENHRY, CDR2 SYGVKD. CDR3 in DNA: TGTGCCACTACGGGAGCTAGCGGGTTCGGAGCCTCCTACGAGCAGTACTTC. Translated: CATTGASGFGASYEQYF.

This clonotype was observed at least ten times. V usage is TRBV29-1 and J usage is TRBJ2-3; D perhaps matches TRBD1 (6 bases). V shed 5 bases and J shed 4 bases, with 22 bases lying between them. CDR3 length: 16 residues. Germline-derived CDR1 and CDR2 are SQVTM and ANQGSEA. The CDR3 sequence: CSVLTLTGTRADTQYF. CDR3 sequence (DNA): TGCAGCGTTTTGACCCTGACAGGTACAAGGGCAGATACGCAGTATTTT.

This clonotype was counted at least ten times. This sequence joins TRBV14 and TRBJ2-7; D possibly corresponds to TRBD1 (5 bases). Germline V lookup: CDR1 SGHDN, CDR2 FVKESK. Between the trimmed V and J ends, which lost 0 bases and 2 bases, there was a span of 11 bases. The CDR3 contains 15 residues. As DNA, the CDR3 is TGTGCCAGCAGCCAAGAAAGGGCAGGGCCCTACGAGCAGTACTTC. It yields the protein CASSQERAGPYEQYF.

This clonotype was picked up many times. This sequence joins TRBV25-1 and TRBJ2-2; the match to TRBD1 covers 10 bases. In germline, CDR1 is MGHDK, CDR2 SYGVNS. The trim removed 7 bases at V and 6 bases at J, leaving 2 bases unmatched. The CDR3 extends over 13 amino acids. The CDR3 sequence is CASTGQGAGELFF. CDR3 in DNA: TGTGCCAGCACCGGACAGGGGGCCGGGGAGCTGTTTTTT. The full variable domain, completed using reference TRBV25-1 and TRBJ2-2, is EADIYQTPRYLVIGTGKKITLECSQTMGHDKMYWYQQDPGMELHLIHYSYGVNSTEKGDLSSESTVSRIRTEHFPLTLESARPSHTSQYLCASTGQGAGELFFGEGSRLTVL.

A note on this clonotype: Being one base from a much bigger clone, this may be a read error. The chain recombines TRBV5-1 with TRBJ2-7, with 7 bases aligning to TRBD2. This CDR3 comprises 14 residues. Germline CDR1 is SGHRS and CDR2 is YFSETQ. Unmatched junction bases numbered 10, after V lost 3 bases and J lost 7 bases. The CDR3 spells CASSSSGIMGEQYF. The CDR3 nucleotides read TGCGCCAGCAGCTCCAGCGGGATAATGGGGGAGCAGTACTTC.

This clonotype was counted ten times or more. V is TRBV5-1 and J is TRBJ2-7, with TRBD2 identical over 7 bases. Germline assignment: CDR1 SGHRS and CDR2 YFSETQ. This CDR3 has 13 amino acids. Germline trimming cut 4 bases from V and 0 bases from J; bases unmatched to any gene: 1. The CDR3 spells CASSPSGSYEQYF. In DNA form, the CDR3 reads TGCGCCAGCAGCCCTAGCGGCTCCTACGAGCAGTACTTC.

This clonotype was observed many times. V and J are TRBV20-1 and TRBJ2-1; the match to TRBD2 covers 7 bases. CDR1 is DFQATT, CDR2 SNEGSKA, per germline (reference sequence). CDR3 length equals 15 residues. V was pared by 0 bases and J by 8 bases, with 10 bases of the junction left unmatched. CDR3 residues: CSARDGGRAIDEQFF. The DNA of the CDR3 is TGCAGTGCTAGAGATGGTGGGAGGGCTATCGATGAGCAGTTCTTC.

This clonotype showed up many times. This rearrangement joins TRBV12-3 or TRBV12-4 to TRBJ1-2; no firm D call. Between the trimmed V and J ends, which lost 3 bases and 4 bases, there was a span of 12 bases. The CDR3 runs 14 residues. The CDR3 DNA follows: TGTGCCAGCAGTTTGTGGCTGACAATCTATGGCTACACCTTC. Amino acids: CASSLWLTIYGYTF.

This clonotype has a count of ten or more. The CDR3 region is CSASGAVGEKLFF. The DNA for the CDR3 is TGCAGTGCTAGTGGGGCGGTCGGGGAAAAACTGTTTTTT. The chain couples TRBV20-1 to TRBJ1-4; tentatively, D is TRBD1 (5 bases). Trimming removed 3 bases at V and 8 bases at J, with 13 bases between. CDR3 size: 13 residues. Germline V gene data show CDR1 as DFQATT and CDR2 as SNEGSKA (reference sequence).

The genes are TRBV29-1 and TRBJ2-7, with a weak D call TRBD1 (6 bases). V was pared by 7 bases and J by 7 bases, with 17 bases between. The CDR3 totals 12 residues. Germline CDR1 SQVTM, CDR2 ANQGSEA. The CDR3: CSADGRGEEQYF. The CDR3 DNA follows: TGCAGCGCAGACGGCAGGGGAGAAGAGCAGTACTTC.

This clonotype has ten or more counts. The chain employs TRBV5-1 and TRBJ2-1, with a weak D call TRBD1 (6 bases). Germline lookup yields CDR1 SGHRS and CDR2 YFSETQ. V lost 0 bases and J 4 bases, leaving 14 bases between the germline ends. The CDR3 is made up of 16 amino acids. The CDR3 protein is CASSLDRVHYYNEQFF. In DNA form, the CDR3 reads TGCGCCAGCAGCTTGGACAGGGTCCATTATTACAATGAGCAGTTCTTC.

This clonotype was picked up many times. The chain carries TRBV29-1 and TRBJ1-1; weak D call: TRBD1 (5 bases). This CDR3 region has 13 residues. V lost 6 bases and J lost 0, with 11 bases in between. Per the germline V gene, CDR1 is SQVTM and CDR2 is ANQGSEA. In nucleotides, the CDR3 is TGCAGCGTGATTGGGGGGTTGAACACTGAAGCTTTCTTT. Its protein product is CSVIGGLNTEAFF.

This clonotype came up many times. This sequence joins TRBV20-1 and TRBJ2-7, with D perhaps matching TRBD2 (5 bases). CDR1 and CDR2 from the germline V gene are DFQATT and SNEGSKA (reference sequence). CDR3 size: 14 residues. Trimming removed 0 bases at V and 1 base at J, with 10 bases between. The CDR3 DNA reads as TGCAGTGCTAGAGATTATGGGGAGTCCTACGAGCAGTACTTC. Protein: CSARDYGESYEQYF.